A selection of T cell receptor beta chains follows, all from one sample in a study of response to subunit inactivated influenza vaccine. TCRdb analysed the RT-PCR reads with MiXCR anew, one entry per CDR3 protein. There are hundreds of thousands of distinct CDR3 sequences in the sample; approximately 10% occur only once, and about an eighth lies in the top ten. This specimen consisted of PBMCs from blood, obtained roughly 45 days after vaccination. The origin of the receptors is a middle-aged man who received an inactivated influenza vaccine. Both conserved end residues are part of each CDR3. D genes are given only for firm matches. Size values are once, few and many counts, or a class for expanded clones, and some rows have none.

CDR3aa	CDR3nt	d_gene	v_gene	j_gene	abundance	len
CASSLSPGQGYEQYF	TGCGCCAGCAGCCTCTCCCCGGGACAGGGATACGAGCAGTACTTC	TRBD1	TRBV4-3	TRBJ2-7	many	15
CASSYEGMNTEAFF	TGCGCCAGCAGCTACGAGGGGATGAACACTGAAGCTTTCTTT	NA	TRBV5-1	TRBJ1-1	NA	14
CAIRVGVGEKLFF	TGTGCCATCAGAGTGGGTGTTGGTGAAAAACTGTTTTTT	NA	TRBV10-3	TRBJ1-4	NA	13
CSAGQGGGNTIYF	TGCAGTGCTGGCCAAGGGGGTGGAAACACCATATATTTT	NA	TRBV20-1	TRBJ1-3	few	13
CASSPQRGQGFREQYF	TGTGCCAGCAGCCCCCAGCGGGGACAGGGGTTTCGGGAGCAGTACTTC	TRBD1	TRBV3-1	TRBJ2-7	NA	16
CASSPSGRPTYEQYF	TGTGCCAGCAGCCCTAGCGGGAGACCCACCTACGAGCAGTACTTC	TRBD2	TRBV9	TRBJ2-7	NA	15
CSARHTGTNEKLFF	TGCAGTGCTAGACACACGGGGACTAATGAAAAACTGTTTTTT	NA	TRBV20-1	TRBJ1-4	few	14
CASSSFRGRNEKLFF	TGTGCCAGCAGCTCCTTCAGGGGGCGAAATGAAAAACTGTTTTTT	TRBD1	TRBV7-9	TRBJ1-4	NA	15
CATSRAPLLPRGLIETQYF	TGTGCCACCAGCAGAGCTCCCCTCTTGCCGAGAGGGCTTATAGAGACCCAGTACTTC	NA	TRBV15	TRBJ2-5	few	19
CATSREGSRELTDTQYF	TGTGCCACCAGCAGAGAGGGATCGCGGGAGTTGACAGATACGCAGTATTTT	TRBD2	TRBV15	TRBJ2-3	NA	17
CASSSGGVGETQYF	TGTGCCAGCAGCAGCGGGGGGGTCGGAGAGACCCAGTACTTC	TRBD2	TRBV12-3/TRBV12-4	TRBJ2-5	NA	14
CASSVGTAAETQYF	TGTGCCAGCAGCGTAGGGACCGCCGCCGAGACCCAGTACTTC	NA	TRBV9	TRBJ2-5	NA	14
CAISERQVLTYEQYF	TGTGCCATCAGTGAACGACAGGTACTAACCTACGAGCAGTACTTC	NA	TRBV10-3	TRBJ2-7	few	15
CASSYTGAPTDTQYF	TGTGCCAGCAGTTATACAGGGGCTCCCACAGATACGCAGTATTTT	TRBD1	TRBV6-5	TRBJ2-3	few	15
CASSHRGADTQYF	TGTGCCAGCAGCCACAGGGGGGCAGATACGCAGTATTTT	NA	TRBV3-1	TRBJ2-3	NA	13
CASSYSRQNGELFF	TGTGCCAGCAGTTACTCCAGGCAGAACGGGGAGCTGTTTTTT	NA	TRBV6-2/TRBV6-3	TRBJ2-2	NA	14
CATDPGQGLFVAKNIQYF	TGTGCCACCGACCCGGGACAGGGGCTTTTTGTAGCCAAAAACATTCAGTACTTC	TRBD1	TRBV28	TRBJ2-4	NA	18
CASSLSPGAKETQYF	TGCGCCAGCAGCTTGTCTCCGGGGGCCAAAGAGACCCAGTACTTC	NA	TRBV5-1	TRBJ2-5	few	15
CASRAGTGPYEQYF	TGTGCCAGCCGGGCCGGGACAGGACCCTACGAGCAGTACTTC	TRBD1	TRBV2	TRBJ2-7	NA	14
CASSLFPVYEQFF	TGTGCCAGCAGTTTATTTCCCGTTTATGAGCAGTTCTTC	NA	TRBV28	TRBJ2-1	NA	13
CASSLGSAGQNTDTQYF	TGTGCCAGCAGCTTAGGATCCGCAGGGCAGAACACAGATACGCAGTATTTT	NA	TRBV11-2	TRBJ2-3	NA	17
CSAPRLAGGADTQYF	TGCAGTGCTCCTAGACTAGCGGGAGGTGCAGATACGCAGTATTTT	TRBD2	TRBV20-1	TRBJ2-3	NA	15
CASSPPPPGTQYF	TGTGCCAGCAGTCCACCCCCACCCGGGACCCAGTACTTC	NA	TRBV27	TRBJ2-5	NA	13
CASTVAGPEAFF	TGTGCCAGCACCGTCGCGGGGCCTGAAGCTTTCTTT	NA	TRBV12-3/TRBV12-4	TRBJ1-1	few	12
CASSVGGLTISNEQFF	TGTGCCAGCAGCGTAGGTGGACTAACCATTTCCAATGAGCAGTTCTTC	NA	TRBV9	TRBJ2-1	many	16
CASSQDQGVNTDTQYF	TGCGCCAGCAGCCAAGATCAAGGCGTCAACACAGATACGCAGTATTTT	NA	TRBV4-3	TRBJ2-3	NA	16
CASSSRGAEAFF	TGTGCCAGCAGTTCCAGGGGAGCTGAAGCTTTCTTT	NA	TRBV6-5	TRBJ1-1	few	12
CSARDRLRVDTQYF	TGCAGTGCTAGAGATCGTTTGCGGGTTGATACGCAGTATTTT	NA	TRBV20-1	TRBJ2-3	NA	14
CASSLNRGLHEQYF	TGTGCCAGCAGCTTAAACAGGGGTTTGCACGAGCAGTACTTC	TRBD1	TRBV11-2	TRBJ2-7	many	14
CASRMTSGEYEQYF	TGTGCCAGCAGAATGACTAGCGGGGAGTACGAGCAGTACTTC	TRBD2	TRBV5-6	TRBJ2-7	many	14
CASTLSFGVLEANEQFF	TGTGCCAGCACCCTCAGTTTCGGAGTACTTGAGGCCAATGAGCAGTTCTTC	NA	TRBV11-3	TRBJ2-1	few	17
CASSEESRRETQYF	TGTGCCAGCAGTGAAGAGAGTCGGAGGGAGACCCAGTACTTC	NA	TRBV2	TRBJ2-5	NA	14
CASSPRQGGWGYTF	TGTGCCAGCAGCCCCCGACAGGGGGGATGGGGCTACACCTTC	TRBD1	TRBV9	TRBJ1-2	NA	14
CSARGTTWDSYNEQFF	TGCAGTGCTAGAGGGACAACTTGGGATTCCTACAATGAGCAGTTCTTC	NA	TRBV20-1	TRBJ2-1	NA	16
CASRRGQGETGELFF	TGTGCCAGCAGGCGGGGGCAGGGAGAAACCGGGGAGCTGTTTTTT	NA	TRBV6-1	TRBJ2-2	NA	15
CSASPTVAGTFF	TGCAGTGCTAGCCCCACGGTAGCGGGCACGTTCTTC	TRBD2	TRBV20-1	TRBJ2-1	NA	12
CSATQRERTDTQYF	TGCAGTGCTACCCAGCGGGAGCGAACAGATACGCAGTATTTT	TRBD2	TRBV20-1	TRBJ2-3	few	14
CSAPSADSYEQYF	TGCAGTGCTCCTAGCGCCGACTCCTACGAGCAGTACTTC	NA	TRBV20-1	TRBJ2-7	few	13
CASSSDRTMRETQYF	TGTGCCAGCAGTTCTGACAGGACGATGCGAGAGACCCAGTACTTC	NA	TRBV12-3/TRBV12-4	TRBJ2-5	few	15
CASSFYRGDLNTEAFF	TGCGCCAGCAGCTTTTACAGGGGGGATTTGAACACTGAAGCTTTCTTT	TRBD1	TRBV5-1	TRBJ1-1	few	16
CASTSTGQGMGNEQFF	TGTGCCAGCACCTCAACGGGACAGGGGATGGGCAATGAGCAGTTCTTC	TRBD1	TRBV12-3/TRBV12-4	TRBJ2-1	many	16
CSVEADREDQPQHF	TGCAGCGTTGAAGCTGACAGGGAGGATCAGCCCCAGCATTTT	TRBD1	TRBV29-1	TRBJ1-5	many	14